This T cell receptor (beta chain) was sequenced in a study of T cell changes during pregnancy in multiple sclerosis. Sequencing used immunoSEQ multiplex PCR; TCRdb keeps in-frame clones, though not all of them. The repertoire holds about 55,000 clones, with 94% as singletons. V was shortened by 10 bases and J by 1 base, with 12 bases between the two germline ends. CDR1 is SGHRS and CDR2 is YFSETQ in the germline V gene. The CDR3 has 13 residues. Material: CD8+ T cells from peripheral blood mononuclear cells, obtained after pregnancy. The J gene is TRBJ2-1, the V gene TRBV5-1, with D possibly TRBD2 on 5 matching bases. The TCR comes from a female donor with multiple sclerosis, enrolled in a pregnancy study. Here the CDR3 reads CASEGSSYNEQFF. The CDR3 DNA reads TGCGCCTCCGAGGGTTCGTCCTACAATGAGCAGTTCTTC.